This T cell receptor (beta chain) was obtained from a study of T cell repertoires in cytomegalovirus infection. Across the whole study: It was the public TCR beta signatures that indicated both CMV infection and matching HLA type.

The sample holds many counts of this clonotype. Its antigen is not known. Via MiXCR, TCRdb re-called the reads, giving one row per CDR3 protein. The repertoire holds about 150,000 distinct CDR3 sequences, with roughly a quarter as singletons. This CDR3 contains 15 residues. Trimming left V 6 bases short and J 4 bases short, with 18 bases between. Germline-derived CDR1 and CDR2 are MDHEN and SYDVKM. Notes on the study in general: HLA-C-restricted CMV-specific TCR beta clonotypes were dominant in the ex vivo response. Cumulative frequency (of public TCR beta family members) identified carriers of CMV plus the relevant HLA.

The clonotype was recovered from a human donor in good health (CMV status not recorded). Some clones in this sample may be carry-over from other donors' samples. The sequencing input was PBMCs. The chain couples TRBV28 to TRBJ1-1; possible D gene TRBD1, 6 bases. CDR3 in DNA: TGTGCCAGCAGGCCACCTCAGGGGAGGGGCACTGAAGCTTTCTTT. Translated: CASRPPQGRGTEAFF.